This T cell receptor beta chain was captured by sequencing in a study of vaccination and CD4 T cells after COVID-19. As regards this clonotype: The antigen is undetermined.

Treatment indicated: approximately nine-day PBMC culture with coronavirus spike peptide pools or control peptides (ViraFEST assay). ViraFEST relied on peptide pools to expand antigen-specific T cells; the TCRs were sequenced afterward. Sequence data for DNA of cultured CD4+ T cells were generated by the Oncomine TCR Beta short-read assay. Scientists extracted genomic DNA from CD4+ T cells grown in culture. TCRdb re-derived calls from the PCR reads in MiXCR, one entry per CDR3 protein. The sample records roughly 16,000 distinct CDR3 sequences, around 30% being singletons. The receptor was isolated from a human donor with COVID-19. Sequenced sample: cultured CD4+ T cells from blood.

The CDR3 reads CASSPGPARGKLFF. For the CDR3, the DNA is TGTGCCAGCAGCCCGGGGCCCGCTAGGGGTAAACTGTTTTTT. The chain combines TRBV2 with TRBJ1-4, with a tentative D call TRBD1 (5 bases). This CDR3 region has 14 residues. Trimming cost V 6 bases and J 11 bases, with 19 bases left between them. Per germline, CDR1 SNHLY and CDR2 FYNNEI.